The 22 T cell receptor beta chains below come from one sample, sequenced in a study of T cell responses to AZD1222 COVID-19 vaccine (dated by TCRdb to the early 2020s). The time point label, as the study defines it: about 28 days (+/-7) after the second vaccine dose. Library method: the immunoSEQ multiplex PCR assay. TCRdb limited this immuneACCESS table to in-frame rearrangements with V and J called. A share of clones is missing; checked studies link under half to unresolved V genes, and the rest is unexplained. This sample holds under 40,000 clones; 75% to 80% were observed only once. Of the sample, about 4% falls within the top ten clones. This specimen was peripheral blood, taken 28 days after the second AZD1222 dose. The origin of the receptors is an adult who received the AZD1222 COVID-19 vaccine.

The chain combines TRBV7-3 with TRBJ2-5; D gene unclear. CDR1 is SGHTA, CDR2 FQGTGA, per germline. Trimming shortened V by 2 bases and J by 5 bases, and 9 bases separated the two germline ends. The CDR3 is 13 residues long. The CDR3 bases are TGTGCCAGCAGCTTAGGTGGTGGGGAGACCCAGTACTTC. The encoded protein is CASSLGGGETQYF.

The gene calls are TRBV9 and TRBJ1-6; weak D call: TRBD1 (5 bases). Looked up from germline, CDR1 is SGDLS and CDR2 is YYNGEE. The V end lost 6 bases, the J end lost 9 bases, and 19 bases lay between the germline ends. The CDR3 runs to 15 residues. CDR3 loop: CASNPHRDLGSPLHF. The DNA for the CDR3 is TGTGCCAGCAACCCGCACCGGGACCTGGGTTCACCCCTCCACTTT.

The chain links TRBV5-1 to TRBJ2-5; 7 nucleotides match TRBD2. Germline CDR1 SGHRS, CDR2 YFSETQ. This CDR3 is built from 14 residues. The J segment lost 2 bases and the V segment lost 4 bases, leaving 5 bases of the junction unmatched. As DNA, the CDR3 is TGCGCCAGCAGCCAATCTAGCGGACAAGAGACCCAGTACTTC. This sequence encodes CASSQSSGQETQYF.

The gene calls are TRBV27 and TRBJ1-6; D perhaps matches TRBD1 (5 bases). Per the germline V gene, CDR1 is MNHEY and CDR2 is SMNVEV (reference sequence). The V gene lost 5 bases and the J gene lost 5 bases, with 22 bases spanning the gap. This CDR3 is built from 18 residues. The CDR3 is CASSPSGTLFSNNSPLHF. DNA for the CDR3: TGTGCCAGCAGTCCATCCGGGACCTTATTCTCGAATAATTCACCCCTCCACTTT.

The chain carries TRBV5-6 and TRBJ2-5, with D tentatively TRBD1 (6 bases). Germline loops: CDR1 SGHDT, CDR2 YYEEEE. V lost 0 bases to trimming and J lost 7 bases, with 13 bases between them. The CDR3 sequence is 14 residues long. The CDR3 nucleotides read TGTGCCAGCAGCTTGGTGGGGGCCGCTGGGACCCAGTACTTC. The encoded protein is CASSLVGAAGTQYF.

This sequence joins TRBV7-9 and TRBJ2-1; D perhaps matches TRBD2 (6 bases). The germline V gene has CDR1 SEHNR and CDR2 FQNEAQ (reference sequence). V lost 0 bases to trimming and J lost 4 bases, with 13 bases between them. CDR3 length equals 16 residues. The CDR3 nucleotides are TGTGCCAGCAGCTTAGCCCATGGGACTTCTTACAATGAGCAGTTCTTC. Encoded protein: CASSLAHGTSYNEQFF.

This chain uses TRBV7-2 with TRBJ2-3; D assignment may be TRBD1 or TRBD2 (5 bases each). CDR1 and CDR2 (germline): SGHTA, FQGNSA. The ends were cut back, 2 bases at V and 4 bases at J, with 7 bases in the middle. This CDR3 contains 13 residues. The CDR3 here is CASSLRGADTQYF. The DNA for the CDR3 is TGTGCCAGCAGCTTACGAGGGGCAGATACGCAGTATTTT.

This clone was observed a handful of times. The genes are TRBV6-5 and TRBJ1-1; the D is unclear. CDR1 is MNHEY and CDR2 is SVGAGI in the germline V gene. V was cut by 4 bases and J by 1 base, with 7 bases left in between. The CDR3 is made up of 13 amino acids. CDR3 residues: CASSSDWNTEAFF. The CDR3 coding sequence is TGTGCCAGCAGTTCCGACTGGAACACTGAAGCTTTCTTT.

The V call is TRBV9, the J call TRBJ2-7; TRBD1 agrees at 8 bases. This CDR3 has 15 amino acids. With V trimmed by 3 bases and J by 0 bases, 5 bases remained unmatched. Germline V gene data show CDR1 as SGDLS and CDR2 as YYNGEE. The CDR3 coding sequence is TGTGCCAGCAGCGCCCGGACAGGGAGCTCCTACGAGCAGTACTTC. It encodes CASSARTGSSYEQYF. Full variable domain (outside the CDR3, taken from reference TRBV9 and TRBJ2-7): DSGVTQTPKHLITATGQRVTLRCSPRSGDLSVYWYQQSLDQGLQFLIQYYNGEERAKGNILERFSAQQFPDLHSELNLSSLELGDSALYFCASSARTGSSYEQYFGPGTRLTVT.

This clone appeared a few times. This chain connects TRBV27 to TRBJ1-4, with 9 nucleotides matching TRBD1. J lost 7 bases, V lost 4 bases, and 10 bases had no gene match. The germline CDR1 and CDR2 sequences are MNHEY and SMNVEV (reference sequence). CDR3 size: 16 residues. CDR3 in amino acids: CASSSPTGGEREKLFF. DNA for the CDR3: TGTGCCAGCAGTTCCCCGACAGGGGGTGAGCGTGAAAAACTGTTTTTT.

The rearrangement uses TRBV9 and TRBJ1-1; no definite D call. Germline lookup yields CDR1 SGDLS and CDR2 YYNGEE. V was cut by 0 bases and J by 3 bases, with 9 bases left in between. CDR3 length equals 14 residues. The CDR3 DNA reads TGTGCCAGCAGCGTAGGTCCGGTAGACACTGAAGCTTTCTTT. Translated: CASSVGPVDTEAFF.

J is TRBJ1-5 and V is TRBV11-2; 7 nucleotides align to TRBD1. Looked up from germline, CDR1 is SGHAT and CDR2 is FQNNGV. The CDR3 extends over 17 amino acids. V gave up 0 bases and J gave up 7 bases; unmatched junction bases: 12. CDR3 amino acids: CASSLDVATGYLQPQHF. CDR3 nucleotide sequence: TGTGCCAGCAGCTTAGATGTCGCGACAGGGTATTTACAGCCCCAGCATTTT.

The gene calls are TRBV9 and TRBJ2-1; D unclear. The CDR3 extends over 15 amino acids. Trimming removed 7 bases at V and 0 bases at J, with 14 bases between. The V gene's germline CDR1 is SGDLS and CDR2 YYNGEE. The CDR3 DNA sequence: TGTGCCAGCGGAGAAATCAGAAGCTCCTACAATGAGCAGTTCTTC. The encoded protein is CASGEIRSSYNEQFF.

This chain links TRBV18 with TRBJ2-3, with 7 bases lining up with TRBD2. The germline V gene has CDR1 KGHSH and CDR2 LQKENI. CDR3 length: 16 amino acids. The ends lost 2 bases at V and 2 bases at J; junction bases unmatched: 7. The DNA for the CDR3 is TGTGCCAGCTCACCAACCGCGGGGGTCCCCACAGATACGCAGTATTTT. Translation: CASSPTAGVPTDTQYF.

This clone has just a few counts. The chain uses TRBV5-6 and TRBJ2-1, with 9 bases that match TRBD2. Per the germline V gene, CDR1 is SGHDT and CDR2 is YYEEEE. CDR3 length: 16 amino acids. Germline trimming cut 4 bases from V and 6 bases from J; bases unmatched to any gene: 11. The CDR3 bases are TGTGCCAGCAGCCCCTTGACTGCGGGGGGGGTCAATGAGCAGTTCTTC. Encoded protein: CASSPLTAGGVNEQFF.

In its sample, this clone was seen once. The chain links TRBV3-1 (or the pseudogene TRBV3-2) to TRBJ2-5; perhaps TRBD2 as D (6 bases). V was trimmed by 4 bases and J by 1 base, leaving 19 bases between them. Germline V CDR1 and CDR2: LGHDT, YNNKEL (reference sequence). CDR3 size: 17 residues. CDR3 protein: CASSLLGRMGGQETQYF. CDR3 in DNA: TGTGCCAGCAGCCTTCTCGGACGGATGGGGGGCCAAGAGACCCAGTACTTC.

V is TRBV5-5 and J is TRBJ1-1; 10 nucleotides align to TRBD1. CDR1 and CDR2 from the germline V gene are SGHKS and YYEKEE (reference sequence). After removal of 0 bases from V and 4 bases from J, the junction contained 6 bases not matched to a gene. This CDR3 is 16 amino acids long. The CDR3, as DNA: TGTGCCAGCAGCTTGGGTTTGGGACAGGGGTTCACTGAAGCTTTCTTT. It translates to CASSLGLGQGFTEAFF.

V gene TRBV19 combines with J gene TRBJ2-7; D may be TRBD2 (5 bases). Between the trimmed V and J ends, which lost 8 bases and 1 base, there was a span of 18 bases. The CDR3 covers 15 residues. The germline gives CDR1 LNHDA, CDR2 SQIVND (reference sequence). CDR3 protein: CASSPSRTGSYEQYF. Written as DNA, the CDR3 is TGTGCCAGTTCTCCCTCTAGGACGGGATCCTACGAGCAGTACTTC.

This clone has just a few counts. The chain joins TRBV27 to TRBJ2-7; no definite D call. This CDR3 spans 15 amino acids. V gave up 5 bases and J gave up 0 bases, with 14 bases separating them. Germline CDR1 reads MNHEY; CDR2 reads SMNVEV (reference sequence). CDR3 loop: CASSPVGLSSYEQYF. The CDR3 nucleotides read TGTGCCAGCAGTCCCGTTGGTCTTAGCTCCTACGAGCAGTACTTC.

This chain joins TRBV7-3 and TRBJ1-6; 9 bases are shared with TRBD1. In germline, CDR1 is SGHTA, CDR2 FQGTGA. V lost 1 base, J lost 7 bases, and 5 bases stayed unmatched. The CDR3 has 16 residues. The CDR3 nucleotides read TGTGCCAGCAGCTTAAGGGGACAGGGAGGGAATTCACCCCTCCACTTT. It specifies CASSLRGQGGNSPLHF.

The chain joins TRBV5-1 to TRBJ2-1, with D perhaps TRBD2 (7 bases). Trimming stripped 6 bases from V and 2 bases from J, with 27 bases between. CDR3 size: 19 residues. The V gene's germline CDR1 is SGHRS and CDR2 YFSETQ. CDR3 protein: CASKMGGMRGGSAYNEQFF. The CDR3 bases are TGCGCCAGCAAAATGGGGGGCATGAGGGGCGGGAGCGCCTACAATGAGCAGTTCTTC.

The V and J genes are TRBV9 and TRBJ2-3; D uncertain. CDR3 size: 12 residues. V lost 4 bases, J lost 1 base, and 4 bases lay in between. Germline lookup yields CDR1 SGDLS and CDR2 YYNGEE. CDR3 in amino acids: CASSRGTDTQYF. The CDR3 DNA reads as TGTGCCAGCAGCAGGGGCACAGATACGCAGTATTTT.